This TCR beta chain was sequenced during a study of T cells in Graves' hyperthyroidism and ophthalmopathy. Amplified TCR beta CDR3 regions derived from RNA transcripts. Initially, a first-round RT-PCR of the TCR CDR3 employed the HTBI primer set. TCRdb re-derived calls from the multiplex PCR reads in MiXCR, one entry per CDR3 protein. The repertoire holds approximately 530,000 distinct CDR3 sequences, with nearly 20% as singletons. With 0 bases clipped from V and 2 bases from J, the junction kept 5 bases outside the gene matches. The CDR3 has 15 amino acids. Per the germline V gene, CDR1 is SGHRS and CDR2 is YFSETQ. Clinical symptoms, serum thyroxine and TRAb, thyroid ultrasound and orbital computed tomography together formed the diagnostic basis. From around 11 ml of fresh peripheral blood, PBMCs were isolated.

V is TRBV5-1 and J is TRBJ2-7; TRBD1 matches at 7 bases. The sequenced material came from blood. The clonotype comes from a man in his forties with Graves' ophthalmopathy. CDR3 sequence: CASSLDGQVPYEQYF. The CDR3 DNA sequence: TGCGCCAGCAGCTTGGACGGACAGGTCCCCTACGAGCAGTACTTC.